This TCR beta chain was profiled in a study of blood T cell repertoires in COVID-19. Trimming removed 7 bases at V and 5 bases at J, with 11 bases between. The V gene's germline CDR1 is MNHEY and CDR2 SMNVEV (reference sequence). There are 13 residues in the CDR3. Authors' data handling: Estimates of nucleated cell counts were drawn from the amplification of reference gene primers. Sequencing was performed with immunoSEQ multiplex PCR; in TCRdb, only in-frame clones are kept and a portion is missing. V, J and clone size derive from that table, while D and trimming were established from the DNA sequence. The sample lists about 220,000 clones; 70% to 85% were seen once.

The sample was PBMCs or T cells enriched from blood (not recorded which). The TCR was taken from a woman in her 40s with acute COVID-19. The chain combines TRBV27 with TRBJ1-4; tentative D call: TRBD1 (5 bases). Written as DNA, the CDR3 is TGTGCCAGCATGGGTAGGGGCAATGAAAAACTGTTTTTT. Protein: CASMGRGNEKLFF.